The following is a T cell receptor beta chain sequence with its context. The antigen is not known. These data originate in a study of T cell responses to AZD1222 COVID-19 vaccine. Looking at the study overall: The study pooled second doses at about 4 or about 12 weeks.

Study-wide results and limits: Among vaccine-associated CD4 TCRs, coverage spanned spike, with dominance at 160-218 and 743-854. Unmutated variant regions reportedly attract nearly half of all spike-specific TCRs. Most donors were white British and more were female, and clonal diversity was possibly underestimated.

Clones were read by immunoSEQ multiplex PCR, and TCRdb kept only the in-frame ones, dropping some. The profile shows around 150,000 clones, roughly 89% of them singletons. In germline, CDR1 is LNHDA, CDR2 SQIVND (reference sequence). The CDR3 loop spans 12 amino acids. Trimming left V 5 bases short and J 4 bases short, with 8 bases between. The chain is built from TRBV19 and TRBJ1-1, with D possibly matching TRBD1 (5 bases). The clonotype was recovered from an adult in good health. The material was peripheral blood, obtained on day 0 of AZD1222 vaccination. The CDR3 DNA reads as TGTGCCAGTAGTCACCAGGGCACTGAAGCTTTCTTT. Translation: CASSHQGTEAFF.